These T cell receptor beta chains were read from a single sample in a study of T cells in Graves' hyperthyroidism and ophthalmopathy. MiXCR, run by TCRdb on the multiplex PCR reads, gives a single entry per CDR3 protein. This sample carries a few hundred thousand distinct CDR3 sequences, 20% to 30% of them seen once, and the ten largest clones take more than 60%. The specimen sequenced was blood. Receptor source: a man in his fifties or sixties with Graves' hyperthyroidism. Both conserved end residues are part of each CDR3. Each record gives: V gene, D gene, J gene, clone size, CDR3 protein, CDR3 DNA. A D gene is named only where the DNA matches it firmly. Some rows have no size entry. The others give once, few or many, or a class for an expanded clone.

V gene: TRBV11-3
D gene: TRBD1
J gene: TRBJ1-1
clone size: few
CDR3 protein: CASSSNRGEAFF
CDR3 DNA: TGTGCCAGCAGCTCAAACAGGGGGGAAGCTTTCTTT

V gene: TRBV2
D gene: TRBD1
J gene: TRBJ2-2
clone size: NA
CDR3 protein: CASKTGTGGYTGELFF
CDR3 DNA: TGTGCCAGCAAAACCGGGACAGGGGGATACACCGGGGAGCTGTTTTTT

V gene: TRBV11-2
D gene: TRBD2
J gene: TRBJ2-1
clone size: few
CDR3 protein: CASSSIAGAYNEQFF
CDR3 DNA: TGTGCCAGCAGCTCCATAGCGGGAGCCTACAATGAGCAGTTCTTC

V gene: TRBV5-1
D gene: TRBD1
J gene: TRBJ1-1
clone size: many
CDR3 protein: CASSLRGQGSTEAFF
CDR3 DNA: TGCGCCAGCAGCCTTCGCGGACAGGGGAGCACTGAAGCTTTCTTT

V gene: TRBV30
D gene: TRBD2
J gene: TRBJ2-3
clone size: NA
CDR3 protein: CAWSPGTSGRADTQYF
CDR3 DNA: TGTGCCTGGAGCCCCGGGACTAGCGGGAGGGCAGATACGCAGTATTTT

V gene: TRBV6-1
D gene: TRBD2
J gene: TRBJ2-7
clone size: NA
CDR3 protein: CASRVAGPTYEQYF
CDR3 DNA: TGTGCCAGCAGAGTAGCGGGCCCAACCTACGAGCAGTACTTC

V gene: TRBV9
D gene: NA
J gene: TRBJ2-7
clone size: few
CDR3 protein: CASSVTISDEQYF
CDR3 DNA: TGTGCCAGCAGCGTGACCATCTCCGACGAGCAGTACTTC

V gene: TRBV6-2/TRBV6-3
D gene: TRBD1
J gene: TRBJ1-2
clone size: NA
CDR3 protein: CASRAYRGSNYGYTF
CDR3 DNA: TGTGCCAGCAGAGCATACAGGGGTTCTAACTATGGCTACACCTTC

V gene: TRBV27
D gene: NA
J gene: TRBJ2-5
clone size: NA
CDR3 protein: CASSLWAMEGARETQYF
CDR3 DNA: TGTGCCAGCAGTTTATGGGCGATGGAGGGGGCGCGGGAGACCCAGTACTTC

V gene: TRBV11-2
D gene: NA
J gene: TRBJ2-1
clone size: NA
CDR3 protein: CASSLDPRRGEQFF
CDR3 DNA: TGTGCCAGCAGCTTAGATCCTCGTAGGGGAGAGCAGTTCTTC

V gene: TRBV5-8
D gene: TRBD2
J gene: TRBJ2-3
clone size: few
CDR3 protein: CASSFQAGGPGFTDTQYF
CDR3 DNA: TGTGCCAGCAGCTTTCAAGCGGGAGGGCCGGGTTTCACAGATACGCAGTATTTT

V gene: TRBV3-1
D gene: TRBD2
J gene: TRBJ2-1
clone size: NA
CDR3 protein: CASSLLTSGSRWEQFF
CDR3 DNA: TGTGCCAGCAGCCTCTTGACTAGCGGGAGTCGGTGGGAGCAGTTCTTC

V gene: TRBV24-1
D gene: NA
J gene: TRBJ2-5
clone size: NA
CDR3 protein: CATSDFTGKETQYF
CDR3 DNA: TGTGCCACCAGTGATTTTACAGGGAAAGAGACCCAGTACTTC

V gene: TRBV6-1
D gene: NA
J gene: TRBJ1-4
clone size: once
CDR3 protein: CASRPGYSNEKLFF
CDR3 DNA: TGTGCCAGCAGACCAGGATATAGTAATGAAAAACTGTTTTTT

V gene: TRBV18
D gene: NA
J gene: TRBJ1-1
clone size: few
CDR3 protein: CASSATVSGTEAFF
CDR3 DNA: TGTGCCAGCTCAGCGACGGTCAGTGGTACTGAAGCTTTCTTT

V gene: TRBV4-1
D gene: TRBD2
J gene: TRBJ2-7
clone size: many
CDR3 protein: CASSQTSGRSYEQYF
CDR3 DNA: TGCGCCAGCAGCCAAACTAGCGGGAGATCCTACGAGCAGTACTTC

V gene: TRBV6-2/TRBV6-3
D gene: NA
J gene: TRBJ1-1
clone size: NA
CDR3 protein: CASSYSAMGGAFF
CDR3 DNA: TGTGCCAGCAGTTACTCGGCCATGGGGGGAGCTTTCTTT

V gene: TRBV2
D gene: NA
J gene: TRBJ2-3
clone size: few
CDR3 protein: CASSDADTQYF
CDR3 DNA: TGTGCCAGCAGTGACGCAGATACGCAGTATTTT

V gene: TRBV19
D gene: TRBD1
J gene: TRBJ1-5
clone size: NA
CDR3 protein: CASSTGVNQPRHF
CDR3 DNA: TGTGCCAGTAGCACAGGGGTCAATCAGCCCCGGCATTTT

V gene: TRBV30
D gene: NA
J gene: TRBJ2-5
clone size: NA
CDR3 protein: CAWSVLGPQETQYF
CDR3 DNA: TGTGCCTGGAGTGTACTTGGGCCCCAAGAGACCCAGTACTTC

V gene: TRBV3-1
D gene: TRBD1
J gene: TRBJ1-5
clone size: many
CDR3 protein: CASSRGTGSGQPQHF
CDR3 DNA: TGTGCCAGCAGCCGAGGGACAGGCTCGGGTCAGCCCCAGCATTTT

V gene: TRBV19
D gene: NA
J gene: TRBJ1-4
clone size: NA
CDR3 protein: CASSKFGTTNEKLFF
CDR3 DNA: TGTGCCAGTAGTAAGTTCGGGACAACTAATGAAAAACTGTTTTTT

V gene: TRBV5-5
D gene: NA
J gene: TRBJ1-2
clone size: few
CDR3 protein: CASSSGTDLYGYTF
CDR3 DNA: TGTGCCAGCAGCTCCGGGACCGACCTCTATGGCTACACCTTC

V gene: TRBV11-2
D gene: NA
J gene: TRBJ2-1
clone size: many
CDR3 protein: CASSLVFGRGEQFF
CDR3 DNA: TGTGCCAGCAGCTTAGTGTTTGGGCGCGGTGAGCAGTTCTTC

V gene: TRBV7-9
D gene: NA
J gene: TRBJ2-3
clone size: few
CDR3 protein: CASSLDGRGGDTQYF
CDR3 DNA: TGTGCCAGCAGCTTAGACGGCAGGGGTGGAGATACGCAGTATTTT

V gene: TRBV20-1
D gene: TRBD2
J gene: TRBJ2-1
clone size: NA
CDR3 protein: CSAGSGKEFF
CDR3 DNA: TGCAGTGCTGGTAGCGGGAAGGAGTTCTTC

V gene: TRBV20-1
D gene: TRBD2
J gene: TRBJ2-1
clone size: NA
CDR3 protein: CSASLVATSGYNEQFF
CDR3 DNA: TGCAGTGCTAGCCTGGTTGCGACTAGCGGTTACAATGAGCAGTTCTTC

V gene: TRBV6-5
D gene: NA
J gene: TRBJ2-3
clone size: many
CDR3 protein: CASSYSRSTDTQYF
CDR3 DNA: TGTGCCAGCAGTTACTCGAGATCGACAGATACGCAGTATTTT

V gene: TRBV19
D gene: NA
J gene: TRBJ1-4
clone size: few
CDR3 protein: CASSTYSRTVEKLFF
CDR3 DNA: TGTGCCAGTAGTACCTACAGCCGGACCGTTGAAAAACTGTTTTTT

V gene: TRBV3-1
D gene: NA
J gene: TRBJ2-1
clone size: few
CDR3 protein: CASSVGSRTSYNEQFF
CDR3 DNA: TGTGCCAGCAGCGTAGGATCCAGGACCTCCTACAATGAGCAGTTCTTC

V gene: TRBV20-1
D gene: NA
J gene: TRBJ2-1
clone size: few
CDR3 protein: CSAKSSVGISYNEQFF
CDR3 DNA: TGCAGTGCTAAGTCCTCAGTGGGTATCTCCTACAATGAGCAGTTCTTC

V gene: TRBV19
D gene: TRBD1
J gene: TRBJ2-7
clone size: NA
CDR3 protein: CASSVGTGTFYEQYF
CDR3 DNA: TGTGCCAGTAGTGTTGGGACAGGGACTTTTTACGAGCAGTACTTC

V gene: TRBV12-3/TRBV12-4
D gene: NA
J gene: TRBJ2-4
clone size: NA
CDR3 protein: CASSNQTVAKNIQYF
CDR3 DNA: TGTGCCAGCAGCAACCAGACCGTAGCCAAAAACATTCAGTACTTC

V gene: TRBV12-5
D gene: NA
J gene: TRBJ1-1
clone size: few
CDR3 protein: CASGLKVNTEAFF
CDR3 DNA: TGTGCTAGTGGTTTGAAGGTGAACACTGAAGCTTTCTTT

V gene: TRBV5-1
D gene: NA
J gene: TRBJ2-5
clone size: few
CDR3 protein: CASSTPYQETQYF
CDR3 DNA: TGCGCCAGCAGCACTCCGTACCAAGAGACCCAGTACTTC

V gene: TRBV7-2
D gene: TRBD1
J gene: TRBJ1-4
clone size: NA
CDR3 protein: CASSSRDRGTEKLFF
CDR3 DNA: TGTGCCAGCAGCTCGCGGGACAGGGGTACTGAAAAACTGTTTTTT

V gene: TRBV7-9
D gene: TRBD2
J gene: TRBJ2-1
clone size: NA
CDR3 protein: CASSSLWAGEHEQFF
CDR3 DNA: TGTGCCAGCAGCTCCCTTTGGGCGGGAGAGCATGAGCAGTTCTTC

V gene: TRBV2
D gene: TRBD2
J gene: TRBJ2-2
clone size: few
CDR3 protein: CASRVLASNTGELFF
CDR3 DNA: TGTGCCAGCAGAGTACTAGCGTCGAACACCGGGGAGCTGTTTTTT

V gene: TRBV11-2
D gene: NA
J gene: TRBJ2-5
clone size: many
CDR3 protein: CASSLEADQETQYF
CDR3 DNA: TGTGCCAGCAGCTTAGAGGCAGACCAAGAGACCCAGTACTTC

V gene: TRBV5-1
D gene: NA
J gene: TRBJ2-7
clone size: NA
CDR3 protein: CASSLGPLSGTSYEQYF
CDR3 DNA: TGTGCCAGCAGCTTAGGCCCCCTAAGCGGGACATCCTACGAGCAGTACTTC

V gene: TRBV7-9
D gene: TRBD1
J gene: TRBJ1-6
clone size: NA
CDR3 protein: CASSPPTGGWNSPLHF
CDR3 DNA: TGTGCCAGCAGCCCCCCGACAGGGGGTTGGAATTCACCCCTCCACTTT

V gene: TRBV3-1
D gene: NA
J gene: TRBJ2-7
clone size: few
CDR3 protein: CASSPDGWEQYF
CDR3 DNA: TGTGCCAGCAGCCCGGATGGATGGGAGCAGTACTTC

V gene: TRBV29-1
D gene: TRBD1
J gene: TRBJ1-1
clone size: many
CDR3 protein: CSVGGQPNTEAFF
CDR3 DNA: TGCAGCGTTGGGGGACAGCCGAACACTGAAGCTTTCTTT

V gene: TRBV3-1
D gene: NA
J gene: TRBJ2-7
clone size: many
CDR3 protein: CASSQGPSGEQYF
CDR3 DNA: TGTGCCAGCAGCCAAGGACCCAGTGGCGAGCAGTACTTC

V gene: TRBV20-1
D gene: TRBD1
J gene: TRBJ1-6
clone size: NA
CDR3 protein: CSARDLSGTATSPLHF
CDR3 DNA: TGCAGTGCTAGAGATCTCAGTGGGACAGCTACCTCACCCCTCCACTTT

V gene: TRBV27
D gene: NA
J gene: TRBJ2-5
clone size: NA
CDR3 protein: CASSEGLMVETQYF
CDR3 DNA: TGTGCCAGCAGTGAGGGACTCATGGTAGAGACCCAGTACTTC

V gene: TRBV10-2
D gene: NA
J gene: TRBJ2-1
clone size: few
CDR3 protein: CASSESVYNEQFF
CDR3 DNA: TGCGCCAGCAGTGAGTCAGTCTACAATGAGCAGTTCTTC

V gene: TRBV6-1
D gene: TRBD2
J gene: TRBJ2-5
clone size: NA
CDR3 protein: CASSPPSGRVTQYF
CDR3 DNA: TGTGCCAGCAGTCCCCCCTCGGGGAGGGTGACCCAGTACTTC

V gene: TRBV11-2
D gene: NA
J gene: TRBJ2-6
clone size: NA
CDR3 protein: CASSPRNTGANVLTF
CDR3 DNA: TGTGCCAGCAGCCCCCGAAACACCGGGGCCAACGTCCTGACTTTC

V gene: TRBV3-1
D gene: TRBD1
J gene: TRBJ1-5
clone size: many
CDR3 protein: CASSQGQGGQPQHF
CDR3 DNA: TGTGCCAGCAGCCAAGGGCAGGGGGGGCAGCCCCAGCATTTT

V gene: TRBV11-3
D gene: TRBD2
J gene: TRBJ2-1
clone size: few
CDR3 protein: CASSLDGLAGAGEQFF
CDR3 DNA: TGTGCCAGCAGCTTAGACGGACTAGCGGGAGCGGGTGAGCAGTTCTTC

V gene: TRBV12-3/TRBV12-4
D gene: NA
J gene: TRBJ2-2
clone size: many
CDR3 protein: CASSLQKSGELFF
CDR3 DNA: TGTGCCAGCAGCTTGCAGAAGAGCGGGGAGCTGTTTTTT

V gene: TRBV20-1
D gene: NA
J gene: TRBJ2-5
clone size: few
CDR3 protein: CSATPLEGQGETQYF
CDR3 DNA: TGCAGTGCTACACCTCTTGAGGGCCAGGGAGAGACCCAGTACTTC

V gene: TRBV3-1
D gene: NA
J gene: TRBJ2-1
clone size: NA
CDR3 protein: CASSQDMAGRYNEQFF
CDR3 DNA: TGTGCCAGCAGCCAAGATATGGCGGGGCGGTACAATGAGCAGTTCTTC

V gene: TRBV12-5
D gene: NA
J gene: TRBJ2-1
clone size: few
CDR3 protein: CASGLVPNPRDFLMMVQFF
CDR3 DNA: TGTGCTAGTGGTTTGGTACCGAACCCAAGGGACTTCCTAATGATGGTGCAGTTCTTC